This TCR beta chain is from a study of blood T cells in healthy people across ages. Healthy Russian Caucasian donors spanned ages about 6 to 90 years. Overall study results and limits: Per million T cells, TCR beta diversity dropped about linearly as age rose. It was the long-lived donors that had more naive CD4+ cells and higher diversity than aged donors.

V dropped 5 bases and J dropped 7; count of bases not matched to a gene: 6. This CDR3 is 13 amino acids long. CDR1 is GTSNPN, CDR2 SVGIG, per germline (reference sequence). This clonotype was counted between two and nine times. Its target is not known. Through a sample-barcoded 5' primer and a J-beta primer mix, a second PCR was run for roughly 6 to 12 cycles. Every sample returned 2.5 million or more CDR3-containing paired-end reads. A single record per CDR3 protein comes from TCRdb applying MiXCR to the 5' RACE reads. The sample shows about 590,000 distinct CDR3 sequences, approximately 30% of them seen only once.

Sequencing used blood. This clonotype was obtained from a woman over 75 in good health. The chain has TRBV30 and TRBJ2-7, with 12 nucleotides matching TRBD1. The CDR3 DNA is TGTGCCTGGTTGGGACAGGGGGCGGTTGAGCAGTACTTC. It translates to CAWLGQGAVEQYF.